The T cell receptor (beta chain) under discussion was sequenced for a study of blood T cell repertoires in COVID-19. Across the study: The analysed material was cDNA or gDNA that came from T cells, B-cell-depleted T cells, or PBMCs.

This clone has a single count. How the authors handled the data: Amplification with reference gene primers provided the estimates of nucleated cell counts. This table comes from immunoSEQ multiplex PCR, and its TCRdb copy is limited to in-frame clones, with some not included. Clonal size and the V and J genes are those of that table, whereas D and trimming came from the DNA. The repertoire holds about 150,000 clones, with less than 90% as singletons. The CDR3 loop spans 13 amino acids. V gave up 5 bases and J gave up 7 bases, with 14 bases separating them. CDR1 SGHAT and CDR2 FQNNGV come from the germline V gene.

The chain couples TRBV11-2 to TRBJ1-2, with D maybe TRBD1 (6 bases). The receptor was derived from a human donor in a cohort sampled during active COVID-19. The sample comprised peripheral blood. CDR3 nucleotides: TGTGCCAGCAGCCTTACACAGGGTTTTGGCTACACCTTC. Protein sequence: CASSLTQGFGYTF.